One and the same sample provided the 24 T cell receptor beta chains below, sequenced in a study of T cell changes during pregnancy in multiple sclerosis. The protocol was immunoSEQ multiplex PCR, while the TCRdb copy is restricted to in-frame clones and leaves out a portion. The sample carries 65,000 to 85,000 clones, 90% to 95% recorded once. The material was CD4+ T cells from peripheral blood mononuclear cells, obtained after pregnancy. Source of these receptors: a female donor with multiple sclerosis, enrolled in a pregnancy study.

This clone was counted a few times. This rearrangement joins TRBV29-1 to TRBJ2-7, with 9 bases matching TRBD1. CDR1 and CDR2 from the germline V gene are SQVTM and ANQGSEA. The junction had 1 base not matched to a gene; V was cut back by 1 base and J by 0 bases. This CDR3 region has 14 residues. The CDR3 sequence: CSVEGTGDSYEQYF. As DNA, the CDR3 is TGCAGCGTTGAAGGGACAGGGGACTCCTACGAGCAGTACTTC.

This chain connects TRBV5-6 to TRBJ2-2, with 7 bases matching TRBD1. J was trimmed by 0 bases and V by 3 bases; bases with no gene match: 5. Germline V lookup: CDR1 SGHDT, CDR2 YYEEEE. This CDR3 region has 16 residues. CDR3 coding DNA: TGTGCCAGCAGCTCTCCCGGGACAGCGAACACCGGGGAGCTGTTTTTT. Amino acid sequence: CASSSPGTANTGELFF.

A single count supports this clone. The V call is TRBV5-6, the J call TRBJ2-4; 14 nucleotides align to TRBD2. The germline gives CDR1 SGHDT, CDR2 YYEEEE. The ends lost 2 bases at V and 6 bases at J; junction bases unmatched: 4. The CDR3 has 16 residues. The CDR3 loop is CASSFRLAGGGNIQYF. CDR3 in DNA: TGTGCCAGCAGCTTTAGACTAGCGGGAGGGGGAAACATTCAGTACTTC.

The chain's CDR3 is CASSIDGGRGNEQFF. CDR3 DNA sequence: TGTGCCAGTAGTATAGACGGCGGGAGAGGGAATGAGCAGTTCTTC. The chain has TRBV19 and TRBJ2-1; 7 nucleotides line up with TRBD2. Losses at the gene ends were 0 bases for V and 7 bases for J; bases not matched to a gene: 6. The length of the CDR3 is 15 residues. Germline CDR1 is LNHDA and CDR2 is SQIVND (reference sequence).

The rearrangement links TRBV9 to TRBJ2-5, with D perhaps TRBD2 (5 bases). Germline values: CDR1 SGDLS, CDR2 YYNGEE. This CDR3 is built from 15 residues. V lost 4 bases and J 5 bases, leaving 18 bases between the germline ends. CDR3 loop: CASSSGDARGETQYF. CDR3 coding DNA: TGTGCCAGCAGCTCGGGCGACGCGCGCGGGGAGACCCAGTACTTC.

The chain has TRBV5-5 and TRBJ2-3; 9 bases map to TRBD2. The germline gives CDR1 SGHKS, CDR2 YYEKEE (reference sequence). CDR3 length: 16 amino acids. V lost 1 base and J lost 0; bases outside the gene matches: 3. CDR3 region: CASSLLTSGSTDTQYF. Written as DNA, the CDR3 is TGTGCCAGCAGCTTGTTAACTAGCGGGAGCACAGATACGCAGTATTTT.

The rearrangement joins TRBV28 to TRBJ1-5; TRBD1 matches at 8 bases. This CDR3 is 16 amino acids long. The germline V gene encodes CDR1 MDHEN and CDR2 SYDVKM. V was pared by 5 bases and J by 2 bases, with 8 bases of the junction left unmatched. CDR3 DNA sequence: TGTGCCAGCAGTCCTCATACAGGGGGAGGCAATCAGCCCCAGCATTTT. Protein product: CASSPHTGGGNQPQHF.

The chain is built from TRBV27 and TRBJ2-1, with a tentative D call TRBD2 (5 bases). The CDR3 covers 13 residues. Germline V gives CDR1 MNHEY, CDR2 SMNVEV (reference sequence). V was cut by 8 bases and J by 7 bases, with 15 bases left in between. CDR3 in amino acids: CASRGLSSNEQFF. CDR3 nucleotides: TGTGCCAGCCGCGGGCTATCTTCTAATGAGCAGTTCTTC.

This clone was observed once. V is TRBV5-6 and J is TRBJ2-1; tentative D call: TRBD2 (6 bases). Between the trimmed V and J ends, which lost 4 bases and 0 bases, there was a span of 11 bases. The CDR3 is made up of 15 amino acids. Germline-derived CDR1 and CDR2 are SGHDT and YYEEEE. CDR3 sequence reads: CASSKLASSYNEQFF. CDR3 DNA sequence: TGTGCCAGCAGCAAACTAGCCAGCTCCTACAATGAGCAGTTCTTC.

The chain is built from TRBV5-1 and TRBJ1-1; D gene uncertain. Trimming stripped 3 bases from V and 4 bases from J, with 22 bases between. The CDR3 is 17 residues long. Germline CDR1 is SGHRS and CDR2 is YFSETQ. The CDR3 DNA reads TGCGCCAGCAGCTCCCTCAGAGGATCCGGCGGGGTCACTGAAGCTTTCTTT. Its translation: CASSSLRGSGGVTEAFF.

The J gene is TRBJ2-1, the V gene TRBV29-1; 10 bases agree with TRBD2. The germline gives CDR1 SQVTM, CDR2 ANQGSEA. V dropped 3 bases and J dropped 9; count of bases not matched to a gene: 11. CDR3 length: 15 residues. The CDR3: CSVDGSGRRPPEQFF. The CDR3 bases are TGCAGCGTTGATGGTAGCGGGAGGCGCCCCCCTGAGCAGTTCTTC.

The rearrangement uses TRBV2 and TRBJ2-3; 8 bases agree with TRBD2. The CDR3 is made up of 13 amino acids. The V and J ends lost 5 bases and 4 bases, in that order; junction bases with no gene match: 2. In germline, CDR1 is SNHLY, CDR2 FYNNEI. The CDR3 here is CASSFGRADTQYF. The CDR3 nucleotides are TGTGCCAGCAGTTTCGGGAGGGCAGATACGCAGTATTTT.

A single count supports this clone. The chain uses TRBV4-3 and TRBJ1-2; 8 nucleotides align to TRBD1. This CDR3 comprises 15 residues. Trimming cost V 0 bases and J 3 bases; bases outside gene matches: 3. Germline V lookup: CDR1 LGHNA, CDR2 YSLEER. CDR3 protein: CASSQEQGGDYGYTF. CDR3 in DNA: TGCGCCAGCAGCCAAGAACAGGGGGGGGACTATGGCTACACCTTC.

The sample holds one count of this clone. This chain connects TRBV10-2 to TRBJ2-7; 11 nucleotides match TRBD1. CDR1 is WSHSY, CDR2 SAAADI, per germline. This CDR3 region has 16 residues. J lost 1 base, V lost 4 bases, and 6 bases had no gene match. Here the CDR3 reads CASSARRDRGSYEQYF. DNA for the CDR3: TGCGCCAGCAGTGCCCGCCGGGACAGGGGGTCCTACGAGCAGTACTTC.

The V and J genes are TRBV7-6 and TRBJ2-5, with 8 nucleotides matching TRBD2. The CDR3 spans 18 residues. The V gene end was trimmed by 1 base and the J gene end by 4 bases; junction bases not matched to a gene: 14. CDR1 is SGHVS, CDR2 FNYEAQ, per germline. The CDR3 coding sequence is TGTGCCAGCAGCTTAGTAAGGAGCGGGAGAAGGTTCTCAGAGACCCAGTACTTC. Translated: CASSLVRSGRRFSETQYF.

The chain has TRBV5-6 and TRBJ2-7; D perhaps matches TRBD2 (6 bases). CDR3 length: 14 amino acids. The V and J ends lost 0 bases and 3 bases respectively, with 10 bases between them. Germline V gene lookup returns CDR1 SGHDT and CDR2 YYEEEE. In DNA form, the CDR3 reads TGTGCCAGCAGCTTGGTGGACGGGAGCTACGAGCAGTACTTC. Amino acid sequence: CASSLVDGSYEQYF.

Written as DNA, the CDR3 is TGCAGCGTTGAATACCTGGGCAGCTACGAGCAGTACTTC. Residues: CSVEYLGSYEQYF. The V call is TRBV29-1, the J call TRBJ2-7; no firm D call. V was pared by 2 bases and J by 3 bases, with 11 bases between. The CDR3 is made up of 13 amino acids. The germline V gene has CDR1 SQVTM and CDR2 ANQGSEA.

The CDR3 protein is CASSEKGRWGGMGTNEKLFF. The CDR3 DNA sequence: TGTGCCAGCAGTGAAAAGGGGAGGTGGGGGGGAATGGGGACTAATGAAAAACTGTTTTTT. The chain recombines TRBV6-1 with TRBJ1-4; the D gene is possibly TRBD1 (5 bases). V was shortened by 2 bases and J by 2 bases, with 24 bases between the two germline ends. Germline V gene sequence: CDR1 MNHNS, CDR2 SASEGT. CDR3 length: 20 amino acids.

The chain uses TRBV10-3 and TRBJ2-3; 7 bases match TRBD1. J lost 1 base, V lost 7 bases, and 8 bases had no gene match. The CDR3 runs to 15 residues. Germline loops: CDR1 ENHRY, CDR2 SYGVKD. The CDR3 protein is CAITQGQSGTDTQYF. For the CDR3, the DNA is TGTGCCATCACCCAGGGACAGAGCGGCACAGATACGCAGTATTTT.

The chain recombines TRBV5-1 with TRBJ2-7, with D possibly TRBD1 on 8 matching bases. CDR1 SGHRS and CDR2 YFSETQ come from the germline V gene. V lost 4 bases and J 6 bases, leaving 14 bases between the germline ends. The CDR3 extends over 13 amino acids. The CDR3 DNA reads as TGCGCCAGCAGCAACAGGGGGGGGGCCGAGCAGTACTTC. It yields the protein CASSNRGGAEQYF. The full variable domain, with the rest looked up from reference TRBV5-1 and TRBJ2-7, is KAGVTQTPRYLIKTRGQQVTLSCSPISGHRSVSWYQQTPGQGLQFLFEYFSETQRNKGNFPGRFSGRQFSNSRSEMNVSTLELGDSALYLCASSNRGGAEQYFGPGTRLTVT.

This clone was recorded a few times. This chain uses TRBV28 with TRBJ1-1, with D perhaps TRBD1 (6 bases). CDR1 is MDHEN and CDR2 is SYDVKM in the germline V gene. The CDR3 runs 14 residues. The V end lost 6 bases, the J end lost 0 bases, and 11 bases lay between the germline ends. The CDR3 DNA reads TGTGCCAGCAGGGGGACATACATGAACACTGAAGCTTTCTTT. As protein: CASRGTYMNTEAFF.

The rearrangement joins TRBV30 to TRBJ1-1, with a tentative D call TRBD1 (5 bases). Trimming pared 0 bases from V and 9 bases from J, leaving 14 bases between. The CDR3 sequence is 13 residues long. The germline V gene has CDR1 GTSNPN and CDR2 SVGIG (reference sequence). The CDR3 nucleotides are TGTGCCTGGAGTGTACAGGCCGTGGTAAAAGCTTTCTTT. This translates into CAWSVQAVVKAFF.

V is TRBV25-1 and J is TRBJ1-1; a weak D match, TRBD1 (5 bases). V lost 3 bases and J lost 5, with 10 bases in between. CDR1 and CDR2 (germline): MGHDK, SYGVNS. CDR3 size: 13 residues. CDR3 DNA sequence: TGTGCCAGCAGTGACGGGGGAACGACTGAAGCTTTCTTT. The encoded protein is CASSDGGTTEAFF.

The chain carries TRBV30 and TRBJ1-4; 10 positions match TRBD1. CDR3 length: 15 amino acids. Germline CDR1 and CDR2: GTSNPN and SVGIG (reference sequence). With V trimmed by 2 bases and J by 3 bases, 3 bases remained unmatched. The CDR3 DNA is TGTGCCTGGAGTAGGGACAGGGGACCTAATGAAAAACTGTTTTTT. It translates to CAWSRDRGPNEKLFF.